The sequence of this TCR beta chain was determined in a study of T cells in Graves' hyperthyroidism and ophthalmopathy. Study-wide results and caveats: Model-based prediction identified ophthalmopathy a median roughly six months prior to its onset.

With regard to this clonotype: Antigen: not known.

Trimming took 1 base from V and 1 from J; bases not matched to a gene: 7. CDR1 MGHRA and CDR2 YSYEKL come from the germline V gene. This CDR3 has 16 residues. Patients between 18 and 65 years old had hyperthyroidism, newly diagnosed and lasting under 2 months. From more than 9 ml of fresh peripheral blood, PBMCs were isolated. Researchers took RNA transcripts and amplified the TCR beta CDR3 regions from them. The TCR CDR3 first-round RT-PCR relied on the HTBI primer set. TCRdb analysed the multiplex PCR reads with MiXCR anew, one entry per CDR3 protein. Here the sample spans more than 300,000 distinct CDR3 sequences, about 15% being singletons.

The TCR was taken from a woman aged 25 to 39 with Graves' hyperthyroidism that later progressed to Graves' ophthalmopathy. The specimen was blood. This rearrangement joins TRBV4-1 to TRBJ2-7; 7 bases agree with TRBD2. CDR3 region: CASSQANGGRSYEQYF. The CDR3 nucleotides are TGCGCCAGCAGCCAAGCGAATGGCGGGAGATCCTACGAGCAGTACTTC.